Each of the 24 T cell receptor beta chains below was sequenced from the same sample in a study of early stage breast cancer tumors. The protocol was immunoSEQ multiplex PCR, while the TCRdb copy is restricted to in-frame clones and leaves out a portion. The data hold roughly 30,000 clones, with 80% observed a single time. Sequenced material: blood. The receptors originated from a person between 55 and 69 years old with breast cancer.

The chain employs TRBV29-1 and TRBJ1-2; no definite D call. Germline-derived CDR1 and CDR2 are SQVTM and ANQGSEA. The CDR3 contains 15 residues. The germline V and J ends were trimmed by 3 bases and 3 bases, with 17 bases remaining between them. The CDR3 loop is CSVERRERADYGYTF. The DNA of the CDR3 is TGCAGCGTTGAGAGAAGGGAGAGGGCGGACTATGGCTACACCTTC.

The chain couples TRBV19 to TRBJ1-2, with a possible D match to TRBD1 (5 bases). Germline V gene lookup returns CDR1 LNHDA and CDR2 SQIVND (reference sequence). This CDR3 is built from 16 residues. V shed 4 bases and J shed 5 bases, with 20 bases lying between them. The CDR3 region has the DNA TGTGCCAGTAGTAATTATGGGGGGACCCCGGAGTATGGCTACACCTTC. Residues: CASSNYGGTPEYGYTF.

The rearrangement links TRBV5-1 to TRBJ2-2; D is uncertain. V lost 0 bases and J 0 bases, leaving 6 bases between the germline ends. The germline CDR1 and CDR2 sequences are SGHRS and YFSETQ. The CDR3 consists of 15 residues. Here the CDR3 reads CASSLVSANTGELFF. Here the CDR3 DNA reads TGCGCCAGCAGCTTGGTGTCAGCGAACACCGGGGAGCTGTTTTTT.

V and J are TRBV23-1 and TRBJ1-5; 9 nucleotides line up with TRBD1. TRBV23-1 is an ORF; its function is uncertain. The CDR3 is 19 amino acids. After removal of 3 bases from V and 5 bases from J, the junction contained 17 bases not matched to a gene. The chain's CDR3 is CASSHGGTGSWAVDQPQHF. For the CDR3, the DNA is TGCGCCAGCAGTCACGGGGGGACAGGGAGTTGGGCGGTAGATCAGCCCCAGCATTTT.

This chain links TRBV29-1 with TRBJ1-3, with a tentative D call TRBD1 (6 bases). The CDR3 extends over 15 amino acids. V lost 4 bases to trimming and J lost 1 base, with 14 bases between them. Germline lookup yields CDR1 SQVTM and CDR2 ANQGSEA. As DNA, the CDR3 is TGCAGCGTTGTCCTAGGGGGGGGTTCTGGAAACACCATATATTTT. Its translation is CSVVLGGGSGNTIYF.

The chain is built from TRBV7-3 and TRBJ2-1, with D hard to call. CDR1 and CDR2 from the germline V gene are SGHTA and FQGTGA. V shed 2 bases and J shed 0 bases, with 8 bases lying between them. The length of the CDR3 is 15 residues. CDR3 residues: CASSLGVSSYNEQFF. CDR3 nucleotides: TGTGCCAGCAGCTTAGGAGTCAGCTCCTACAATGAGCAGTTCTTC.

This chain uses TRBV21-1 with TRBJ1-4. TRBV21-1 is a listed pseudogene. CDR3 length: 17 amino acids. The CDR3 here is CASSTPSWGTTNEKLFF. As DNA, the CDR3 is TGTGCCAGCAGTACACCATCCTGGGGGACTACTAATGAAAAACTGTTTTTT.

This CDR3 reads CATSRDQFSGMDYGYTF. The CDR3 DNA is TGTGCCACCAGCAGAGATCAATTTTCGGGGATGGATTATGGCTACACCTTC. This chain uses TRBV15 with TRBJ1-2; D is uncertain. The CDR3 runs to 17 residues. V lost 0 bases, J lost 5 bases, and 19 bases lay in between. The germline V gene encodes CDR1 LNHNV and CDR2 YYDKDF (reference sequence).

The chain joins TRBV5-4 to TRBJ2-7; 12 nucleotides agree with TRBD2. CDR3 size: 15 residues. Germline V gene sequence: CDR1 SGHNT, CDR2 YYREEE (reference sequence). V trimming: 3 bases; J trimming: 4 bases; junction bases outside the gene matches: 5. CDR3 DNA sequence: TGTGCCAGCAGCTCGACTAGCGGGAGAACTTACGAGCAGTACTTC. Residues: CASSSTSGRTYEQYF.

The CDR3, as DNA: TGTGCCAGCAGTACCGGGATAGCGGGATACAATGAGCAGTTCTTC. Translating gives CASSTGIAGYNEQFF. V is TRBV6-6 and J is TRBJ2-1; 8 bases map to TRBD2. The CDR3 length is 15 residues. V lost 5 bases, J lost 4 bases, and 7 bases stayed unmatched. Germline V lookup: CDR1 MNHNY, CDR2 SVGAGI (reference sequence).

This clone was observed a handful of times. V gene TRBV12-5 combines with J gene TRBJ2-7; 9 bases map to TRBD2. Germline CDR1 and CDR2: LGHNT and FRNRAP. Trimming took 5 bases from V and 7 from J; bases not matched to a gene: 9. This CDR3 is 14 amino acids long. The CDR3 DNA follows: TGTGCTAGTGGTAAATTAGCGGGAGCGGGTGAGCAGTACTTC. Residues: CASGKLAGAGEQYF.

This chain links TRBV4-1 with TRBJ2-1; 7 bases align to TRBD2. With 1 base clipped from V and 2 bases from J, the junction kept 8 bases outside the gene matches. Germline CDR1 and CDR2: MGHRA and YSYEKL. This CDR3 region has 17 residues. This chain's CDR3 is CASSQGSREGPYNEQFF. In DNA, the CDR3 is TGCGCCAGCAGCCAAGGTTCCAGGGAGGGTCCCTACAATGAGCAGTTCTTC.

V gene TRBV12-5 combines with J gene TRBJ2-7; TRBD1 agrees at 9 bases. V shed 5 bases and J 2 bases; nucleotides not matched to a gene: 13. The V gene's germline CDR1 is LGHNT and CDR2 FRNRAP. The CDR3 covers 17 residues. CDR3 loop: CASGTQGAAKMAYEQYF. The CDR3 nucleotides read TGTGCTAGTGGTACACAGGGGGCGGCTAAGATGGCCTACGAGCAGTACTTC.

In this sample, this clone turned up once. The rearrangement links TRBV7-9 to TRBJ2-7; 9 bases fit TRBD1. This CDR3 spans 15 amino acids. CDR1 is SEHNR and CDR2 is FQNEAQ in the germline V gene (reference sequence). The V gene end was trimmed by 6 bases and the J gene end by 0 bases; junction bases not matched to a gene: 6. The CDR3 is CASSRQGGISYEQYF. CDR3 DNA sequence: TGTGCCAGCAGTCGACAGGGGGGGATCTCCTACGAGCAGTACTTC. Based on the CDR3 plus reference TRBV7-9 and TRBJ2-7, the full variable domain is DTGVSQNPRHKITKRGQNVTFRCDPISEHNRLYWYRQTLGQGPEFLTYFQNEAQLEKSRLLSDRFSAERPKGSFSTLEIQRTEQGDSAMYLCASSRQGGISYEQYFGPGTRLTVT.

The CDR3 DNA is TGTGCCAGCAGCTTAGGTAACGTCTGGCTTTCCCCCTACGAGCAGTACTTC. Protein: CASSLGNVWLSPYEQYF. V gene TRBV7-9 combines with J gene TRBJ2-7; D is ambiguous. The V end lost 1 base, the J end lost 2 bases, and 18 bases lay between the germline ends. CDR3 length: 17 residues. Germline V gives CDR1 SEHNR, CDR2 FQNEAQ (reference sequence). Using reference TRBV7-9 and TRBJ2-7 for the parts outside the CDR3, the full variable domain is DTGVSQNPRHKITKRGQNVTFRCDPISEHNRLYWYRQTLGQGPEFLTYFQNEAQLEKSRLLSDRFSAERPKGSFSTLEIQRTEQGDSAMYLCASSLGNVWLSPYEQYFGPGTRLTVT.

This clone was picked up a small number of times. The V gene is TRBV27, the J gene TRBJ2-2, with 11 bases that match TRBD1. Germline lookup yields CDR1 MNHEY and CDR2 SMNVEV (reference sequence). The length of the CDR3 is 15 residues. J was trimmed by 8 bases and V by 6 bases; bases with no gene match: 8. The CDR3 loop is CASRSGTGGRGELFF. For the CDR3, the DNA is TGTGCCAGCAGATCCGGGACAGGGGGTAGGGGGGAGCTGTTTTTT.

The V gene is TRBV9, the J gene TRBJ2-2, with D possibly matching TRBD2 (5 bases). Germline V CDR1 and CDR2: SGDLS, YYNGEE. The CDR3 consists of 15 residues. The V gene lost 4 bases and the J gene lost 5 bases, with 15 bases spanning the gap. The CDR3 coding sequence is TGTGCCAGCAGCTCGGCGGCGGGTGGGACCGGGGAGCTGTTTTTT. It encodes CASSSAAGGTGELFF.

V and J are TRBV10-3 and TRBJ2-7; 10 bases are shared with TRBD2. The CDR3 has 16 residues. Looked up from germline, CDR1 is ENHRY and CDR2 is SYGVKD. The V segment lost 6 bases and the J segment 3 bases; nucleotides outside the gene matches: 11. The CDR3 sequence: CAIRASPGLADYEQYF. The CDR3 DNA follows: TGTGCCATCAGGGCATCACCAGGACTAGCGGACTACGAGCAGTACTTC.

The chain couples TRBV19 to TRBJ2-6; weak D call: TRBD2 (5 bases). V lost 7 bases and J lost 2, with 18 bases in between. Germline CDR1 LNHDA, CDR2 SQIVND (reference sequence). CDR3 size: 17 residues. The CDR3 protein is CASTVLNGVAGANVLTF. In nucleotides, the CDR3 is TGTGCCAGTACAGTTTTAAACGGGGTCGCTGGGGCCAACGTCCTGACTTTC.

This clone showed up just a few times. CDR3 sequence reads: CASSLGVSNQPQHF. In DNA form, the CDR3 reads TGTGCCAGCAGCTTGGGAGTTAGCAATCAGCCCCAGCATTTT. The rearrangement links TRBV7-2 to TRBJ1-5; no firm D call. CDR1 SGHTA and CDR2 FQGNSA come from the germline V gene. V was cut by 3 bases and J by 0 bases, with 6 bases left in between. The CDR3 extends over 14 amino acids.

The V gene is TRBV6-5, the J gene TRBJ2-5; 10 bases match TRBD1. The CDR3 contains 13 residues. The V gene end was trimmed by 5 bases and the J gene end by 5 bases; junction bases not matched to a gene: 2. CDR1 and CDR2 (germline): MNHEY, SVGAGI. CDR3 in amino acids: CASSRDRGETQYF. The CDR3 DNA is TGTGCCAGCAGTAGGGACAGGGGTGAGACCCAGTACTTC.

The V call is TRBV6-5, the J call TRBJ1-2; TRBD1 is a possible D gene (6 bases). Germline V gives CDR1 MNHEY, CDR2 SVGAGI. Trimming removed 0 bases at V and 4 bases at J, with 12 bases between. The CDR3 spans 15 residues. CDR3 coding DNA: TGTGCCAGCAGTTACTCCGGGGGGCTAGGCTATGGCTACACCTTC. Protein: CASSYSGGLGYGYTF.

CDR3 nucleotide sequence: TGTGCCAGCAGCTGGGGACAGGGGGATGGCTACACCTTC. Translated, it gives CASSWGQGDGYTF. This chain connects TRBV5-6 to TRBJ1-2; 11 bases match TRBD1. Trimming took 3 bases from V and 6 from J; bases not matched to a gene: 1. Germline CDR1 SGHDT, CDR2 YYEEEE. The CDR3 covers 13 residues.

DNA of the CDR3: TGTGCCAGCAGGCTAGGACTAGCGGTCCAAGAGACCCAGTACTTC. Its translation is CASRLGLAVQETQYF. V gene TRBV7-2 combines with J gene TRBJ2-5; 10 nucleotides agree with TRBD2. The V gene's germline CDR1 is SGHTA and CDR2 FQGNSA. The CDR3 contains 15 residues. The junction had 5 bases not matched to a gene; V was cut back by 6 bases and J by 1 base.